These 14 T cell receptor beta chains share one sample of origin, sequenced in a study of regulatory T cells in long-lasting Graves disease. In building TCR beta libraries, iRepertoire HTBI primers were used together with Arm-PCR of CDR3 regions. TCRdb reprocessed the multiplex PCR reads via MiXCR and lists one record per CDR3 protein. The data contain almost 350,000 distinct CDR3 sequences, around a fifth of them singletons. Time point denoted: persistent/refractory GD, antithyroid drugs over 5 years with positive TRAb. Researchers made the TCR library from RNA that was extracted from PBMCs. The material sequenced was peripheral blood mononuclear cells (PBMCs), taken when the disease was refractory, from a patient treated with antithyroid drugs. The source of these receptors is a female donor with Graves disease.

This clonotype was seen at least ten times. The rearrangement uses TRBV6-1 and TRBJ1-1; weak D call: TRBD1 (5 bases). Germline V gene data show CDR1 as MNHNS and CDR2 as SASEGT. The CDR3 is made up of 14 amino acids. Trimming stripped 8 bases from V and 0 bases from J, with 13 bases between. CDR3 in amino acids: CASADQGVNTEAFF. DNA of the CDR3: TGTGCCAGCGCCGACCAGGGCGTGAACACTGAAGCTTTCTTT.

As to this clonotype: The junction and the germline gene differ at one end; a read error may be behind it. The CDR3, as DNA: TGTGCCAGCAGCTTGGAGGGCCCAGGTGGGGGTCAGCCCCAGCATTTT. The encoded protein is CASSLEGPGGGQPQHF. V usage is TRBV5-1 and J usage is TRBJ1-5; D is perhaps TRBD1 (5 bases). Germline CDR1 is SGHRS and CDR2 is YFSETQ. CDR3 length equals 16 residues. Filled out from reference TRBV5-1 and TRBJ1-5, the complete variable domain reads KAGVTQTPRYLIKTRGQQVTLSCSPISGHRSVSWYQQTPGQGLQFLFEYFSETQRNKGNFPGRFSGRQFSNSRSEMNVSTLELGDSALYLCASSLEGPGGGQPQHFGDGTRLSIL.

Written as DNA, the CDR3 is TGTGCCAGCAGGTCTCGGGAGAAGCCCTACGAGCAGTACTTC. Residues: CASRSREKPYEQYF. This chain links TRBV7-9 with TRBJ2-7; tentatively, D is TRBD2 (6 bases). V was pared by 6 bases and J by 2 bases, with 14 bases between. The CDR3 is 14 amino acids. Germline V gene lookup returns CDR1 SEHNR and CDR2 FQNEAQ (reference sequence).

This clonotype was counted at least ten times. The chain is built from TRBV28 and TRBJ2-4; TRBD2 is a possible D gene (5 bases). CDR3 size: 14 residues. CDR1 and CDR2 (germline): MDHEN, SYDVKM. V lost 2 bases and J 7 bases, leaving 12 bases between the germline ends. The CDR3 DNA reads as TGTGCCAGCAGTTTACGTATAACGGGGAACATTCAGTACTTC. Protein: CASSLRITGNIQYF.

The chain uses TRBV19 and TRBJ1-4; tentatively, D is TRBD1 (5 bases). The CDR3 is 15 residues long. The V gene's germline CDR1 is LNHDA and CDR2 SQIVND (reference sequence). Trimming removed 1 base from V and 8 bases from J, with 14 bases in between. The CDR3 loop reads CASSIVRGPTEKLFF. DNA for the CDR3: TGTGCCAGTAGTATAGTAAGGGGCCCGACGGAAAAACTGTTTTTT.

This clonotype has a count of ten or more. The chain has TRBV12-3 or TRBV12-4 and TRBJ1-1; D gene unclear. The CDR3 is 14 amino acids. V lost 7 bases, J lost 1 base, and 13 bases lay in between. CDR3 nucleotide sequence: TGTGCCAGCACCTGGAGGAGATCGAACACTGAAGCTTTCTTT. It yields the protein CASTWRRSNTEAFF.

Many counts were recorded for this clonotype. The chain recombines TRBV11-3 with TRBJ2-2; no reliable D call. The ends were cut back, 5 bases at V and 7 bases at J, with 11 bases in the middle. The CDR3 length is 13 residues. Per the germline V gene, CDR1 is SGHNT and CDR2 is YENEEA. The CDR3 region is CASSPRLDGELFF. The CDR3 DNA sequence: TGTGCCAGCAGCCCTAGGTTGGACGGGGAGCTGTTTTTT.

As for this clonotype: This likely reflects a read error, since a far larger clone is one base away. The gene calls are TRBV7-2 and TRBJ1-5; unclear D gene. Germline assignment: CDR1 SGHTA and CDR2 FQGNSA. V lost 4 bases and J 0 bases, leaving 13 bases between the germline ends. There are 16 residues in the CDR3. Here the CDR3 reads CASSSHKGSSNQPQHF. Written as DNA, the CDR3 is TGTGCCAGCAGCTCCCACAAGGGAAGTAGCAATCAGCCCCAGCATTTT.

This clonotype showed up many times. The chain employs TRBV3-1 and TRBJ1-1; unclear D gene. Per germline, CDR1 LGHDT and CDR2 YNNKEL (reference sequence). The CDR3 is 14 residues long. Trimming pared 0 bases from V and 1 base from J, leaving 6 bases between. The CDR3 loop is CASSQDFRNTEAFF. The CDR3 coding sequence is TGTGCCAGCAGCCAAGATTTCAGGAACACTGAAGCTTTCTTT.

Details on this clonotype: Compared with germline, one end of the junction differs, possibly owing to a read error. V is TRBV28 and J is TRBJ1-1; a possible D gene is TRBD1 (6 bases). CDR3 size: 16 residues. The germline CDR1 and CDR2 sequences are MDHEN and SYDVKM. CDR3 in amino acids: CASSLGTSLRHTEAFF. Written as DNA, the CDR3 is TGTGCCAGCAGTCTCGGGACAAGCCTCAGGCACACCGAAGCTTTCTTT.

This clonotype was found many times. This chain connects TRBV20-1 to TRBJ1-4, with D unresolved. The CDR3 totals 14 residues. V was pared by 3 bases and J by 5 bases, with 13 bases between. Germline V gene sequence: CDR1 DFQATT, CDR2 SNEGSKA (reference sequence). CDR3 residues: CSASRRLRNEKLFF. The CDR3 nucleotides read TGCAGTGCTAGCCGGAGGCTCCGGAATGAAAAACTGTTTTTT.

This clonotype was observed at least ten times. This chain uses TRBV5-1 with TRBJ1-1; D may be TRBD1 (5 bases). Per the germline V gene, CDR1 is SGHRS and CDR2 is YFSETQ. Trimming shortened V by 0 bases and J by 5 bases, and 14 bases separated the two germline ends. The CDR3 spans 15 residues. Here the CDR3 reads CASSLESGVRTEAFF. DNA of the CDR3: TGCGCCAGCAGCTTGGAATCGGGGGTACGGACTGAAGCTTTCTTT.

The chain is built from TRBV7-3 and TRBJ2-3; D is unresolved. This CDR3 comprises 15 residues. Trimming cost V 1 base and J 0 bases, with 8 bases left between them. From germline, CDR1 is SGHTA and CDR2 FQGTGA. CDR3 sequence (DNA): TGTGCCAGCAGCTTAATAGGTGCGAGCACAGATACGCAGTATTTT. Amino acids: CASSLIGASTDTQYF. The entire variable domain, with the rest obtained from reference TRBV7-3 and TRBJ2-3, is as follows: GAGVSQTPSNKVTEKGKYVELRCDPISGHTALYWYRQSLGQGPEFLIYFQGTGAADDSGLPNDRFFAVRPEGSVSTLKIQRTERGDSAVYLCASSLIGASTDTQYFGPGTRLTVL.

The chain carries TRBV7-2 and TRBJ2-7; perhaps D is TRBD1 or TRBD2 (5 bases each). V lost 5 bases and J lost 2, with 13 bases in between. Germline-derived CDR1 and CDR2 are SGHTA and FQGNSA. The CDR3 is 14 residues long. The CDR3 DNA follows: TGTGCCAGCAGCAACGCCGGGACCGCCTACGAGCAGTACTTC. This gives the protein CASSNAGTAYEQYF.